What follows describes a single T cell receptor (beta chain). The CDR3 contains 15 residues. Per germline, CDR1 MNHEY and CDR2 SVGEGT. Trimming pared 2 bases from V and 3 bases from J, leaving 11 bases between. This entry belongs to a study of blood T cell repertoires in COVID-19. Background on the study: Sites across the United States, Italy and Spain contributed samples from acute and convalescent COVID-19. PBMCs, B-cell-depleted T cells, or T cells provided the cDNA or gDNA that made up the material.

Methods used by the authors: Estimated nucleated cell counts came from reference gene primer amplification. The data were produced by immunoSEQ multiplex PCR, yet TCRdb's version contains in-frame clones alone and is incomplete. That table furnishes V, J and clone size, whereas the DNA furnished D and trimming. There are around 280,000 clones in the sample; about nine tenths occur only once, and approximately 10% lies in the top ten. The receptor comes from a woman in her 30s with COVID-19, enrolled during active disease. The sample taken for sequencing was peripheral blood. This chain joins TRBV6-2 or TRBV6-3 and TRBJ1-5; D is undetermined. The CDR3 protein is CASSYSRLINQPQHF. CDR3 nucleotides: TGTGCCAGCAGTTACAGCAGGCTTATCAATCAGCCCCAGCATTTT.